The T cell receptor beta chain described here comes from a study of shared clonotypes between healthy human individuals. Notes on the study in general: Clonotypes shared by all four sorted-subset donors had higher generation probabilities than non-shared clonotypes.

About this clone itself: What it binds is not known.

V lost 5 bases, J lost 1 base, and 8 bases lay in between. The germline gives CDR1 LNHDA, CDR2 SQIVND (reference sequence). The CDR3 consists of 14 residues. All donors were healthy HIV-negative adults lacking recent acute infections or vaccinations. The authors combined CD45RO+ cells with CCR7-negative CD45RA+ TemRA cells as CD8 memory. At the deep level, the assay was run. Produced via immunoSEQ multiplex PCR; TCRdb's table is partial and in-frame only. The sample shows roughly 400,000 clones, 96% of them seen only once. Sequencing was done on a sample of memory CD8+ T cells sorted from blood. Subset given: CD45RO+ cells pooled with CCR7-negative TemRA cells. The chain joins TRBV19 to TRBJ2-2; D not certain. The clonotype was recovered from a man aged 25-40 years in good health. CDR3 sequence: CASSFRQNTGELFF. In nucleotides, the CDR3 is TGTGCCAGTAGTTTCAGACAGAACACCGGGGAGCTGTTTTTT.